The T cell receptor (beta chain) under discussion was sequenced for a study of cytomegalovirus exposure and HLA in healthy donors. Study findings and constraints: Overall, roughly 150 TCR beta chains were annotated as cytomegalovirus-associated.

Regarding this clone: Antigen unknown.

Germline CDR1 is SEHNR and CDR2 is FQNEAQ (reference sequence). The CDR3 contains 15 residues. J gave up 5 bases and V 2 bases, and 6 bases lay outside the gene matches. PCR used 60 Vbeta primers and 13 Jbeta primers. Assay: immunoSEQ multiplex PCR; the TCRdb copy retains only in-frame clones and omits some. The sample holds approximately 170,000 clones; under 85% are singletons and the top ten take roughly 5.2%. The material sequenced was PBMCs. The clonotype was recovered from a woman aged 18-29 years in good health and CMV-seropositive. J is TRBJ2-5 and V is TRBV7-9; 9 bases match TRBD1. CDR3 amino acids: CASSLQGQGLETQYF. In DNA, the CDR3 is TGTGCCAGCAGCTTACAAGGACAGGGGCTGGAGACCCAGTACTTC.